The next 14 T cell receptor beta chains were all read from a single sample in a study of shared clonotypes between healthy human individuals (dated by TCRdb to about 2020). Library generation was performed with the immunoSEQ multiplex PCR assay. Here the immuneACCESS table is served through TCRdb, limited to in-frame sequences with V and J called. Missing clones are a known gap in these copies; in checked studies unresolved V genes cover under half, and the rest lacks a known reason. The sample contains 2 million to 2.5 million clones, roughly 96% of them found a single time. The ten largest clones capture 0.1% to 0.15% of the sample. Sequenced input: naive CD4+ T cells sorted from blood. What the cell subset or site label conveys for this sample: CD45RA+ positively selected. The receptors were sampled from a man between 18 and 35 years old in good health.

This clone was seen once. The same CDR3 is also encoded by other DNA sequences in this sample. V usage is TRBV29-1 and J usage is TRBJ1-1, with TRBD1 as a possible D gene (5 bases). This CDR3 is built from 12 residues. V was pared by 6 bases and J by 2 bases, with 10 bases between. Germline V gene data show CDR1 as SQVTM and CDR2 as ANQGSEA. The CDR3 nucleotides read TGCAGCGTGGGGGGAGCAAACACTGAAGCTTTCTTT. It translates to CSVGGANTEAFF.

The genes are TRBV5-8 and TRBJ1-4, with 11 bases identical to TRBD1. This CDR3 spans 17 amino acids. Germline CDR1 and CDR2: SGHTS and YDEGEE. The J segment lost 0 bases and the V segment lost 1 base, leaving 2 bases of the junction unmatched. The DNA of the CDR3 is TGTGCCAGCAGCTTGTTGGGACAGGGGGCAACTAATGAAAAACTGTTTTTT. Protein sequence: CASSLLGQGATNEKLFF.

This chain joins TRBV28 and TRBJ1-5; weak D call: TRBD1 (5 bases). Germline V CDR1 and CDR2: MDHEN, SYDVKM. Between the trimmed V and J ends, which lost 2 bases and 2 bases, there was a span of 7 bases. CDR3 length equals 14 residues. The DNA for the CDR3 is TGTGCCAGCAGTTTAGGGGCCGGCAATCAGCCCCAGCATTTT. Translated, it gives CASSLGAGNQPQHF.

With regard to this clone: Other nucleotide sequences from this sample produce the same CDR3. This rearrangement joins TRBV7-2 to TRBJ2-1, with D possibly being TRBD2 (6 bases). V lost 4 bases and J lost 3, with 10 bases in between. The CDR3 covers 14 residues. Germline lookup yields CDR1 SGHTA and CDR2 FQGNSA. CDR3 amino acids: CASSWGLIYNEQFF. The CDR3 coding sequence is TGTGCCAGCAGCTGGGGACTCATCTACAATGAGCAGTTCTTC.

V is TRBV10-3 and J is TRBJ1-1; 9 nucleotides align to TRBD1. CDR1 and CDR2 (germline): ENHRY, SYGVKD. V lost 5 bases to trimming and J lost 10 bases; unmatched junction nucleotides: 5. This CDR3 is 12 amino acids long. The CDR3 coding sequence is TGTGCCATCAGTAGGACAGGGGATCTAGCTTTCTTT. Protein: CAISRTGDLAFF.

Concerning this clone: At the DNA level, this CDR3 is encoded by other sequences in the same sample as well. The J gene is TRBJ2-7, the V gene TRBV10-2; a weak D match, TRBD1 (5 bases). CDR1 WSHSY and CDR2 SAAADI come from the germline V gene. Trimming shortened V by 4 bases and J by 2 bases, and 6 bases separated the two germline ends. The CDR3 consists of 12 residues. CDR3 coding DNA: TGCGCCAGCAGTGGACAGACCTACGAGCAGTACTTC. Amino acids: CASSGQTYEQYF.

The chain joins TRBV10-2 to TRBJ1-2; TRBD1 aligns across 8 bases. The CDR3 contains 14 residues. Germline V CDR1 and CDR2: WSHSY, SAAADI. V lost 6 bases and J lost 6; bases outside the gene matches: 9. The CDR3 sequence is CASRAGTGGNGYTF. In nucleotides, the CDR3 is TGCGCCAGCAGGGCCGGGACAGGTGGGAATGGCTACACCTTC.

The J gene is TRBJ1-6, the V gene TRBV27; no firm D call. The CDR3 sequence is 12 residues long. V lost 5 bases, J lost 7 bases, and 6 bases lay in between. The V gene's germline CDR1 is MNHEY and CDR2 SMNVEV (reference sequence). The CDR3 coding sequence is TGTGCCAGCAGTACGATAAATTCACCCCTCCACTTT. It specifies CASSTINSPLHF.

In regard to this clone: At the DNA level, this CDR3 is encoded by other sequences in the same sample as well. The J gene is TRBJ2-1, the V gene TRBV11-3; possibly TRBD1 for D (6 bases). Germline loops: CDR1 SGHNT, CDR2 YENEEA. V lost 3 bases and J 7 bases, leaving 7 bases between the germline ends. The length of the CDR3 is 12 residues. The CDR3 protein is CASSLQGNEQFF. CDR3 sequence (DNA): TGTGCCAGCAGCTTGCAGGGGAATGAGCAGTTCTTC.

V is TRBV29-1 and J is TRBJ2-3, with a tentative D call TRBD2 (5 bases). CDR1 is SQVTM, CDR2 ANQGSEA, per germline. The ends were cut back, 1 base at V and 0 bases at J, with 11 bases in the middle. The CDR3 length is 15 residues. The CDR3 loop is CSVEGSRGSTDTQYF. In nucleotides, the CDR3 is TGCAGCGTTGAAGGGTCCCGCGGGAGCACAGATACGCAGTATTTT.

In regard to this clone: The identical CDR3 is also encoded by other nucleotide sequences in the sample. The CDR3 is CASSLGGGQETQYF. The CDR3 bases are TGCGCCAGCAGCTTGGGAGGAGGGCAAGAGACCCAGTACTTC. This chain connects TRBV5-1 to TRBJ2-5; weak D call: TRBD2 (6 bases). The CDR3 loop spans 14 amino acids. Germline values: CDR1 SGHRS, CDR2 YFSETQ. The V end lost 0 bases, the J end lost 2 bases, and 8 bases lay between the germline ends.

The chain recombines TRBV11-2 with TRBJ2-7; 7 nucleotides agree with TRBD1. Losses at the gene ends were 0 bases for V and 3 bases for J; bases not matched to a gene: 5. Germline-derived CDR1 and CDR2 are SGHAT and FQNNGV. The CDR3 extends over 15 amino acids. The CDR3 coding sequence is TGTGCCAGCAGCTTAGATCGGACAGGCTACTACGAGCAGTACTTC. Amino acids: CASSLDRTGYYEQYF.

The rearrangement joins TRBV6-5 to TRBJ1-3, with D unresolved. The germline V and J ends were trimmed by 2 bases and 0 bases, with 11 bases remaining between them. Germline CDR1 reads MNHEY; CDR2 reads SVGAGI. CDR3 size: 16 residues. Written as DNA, the CDR3 is TGTGCCAGCAGTTACAAGGCGGGTTACTCTGGAAACACCATATATTTT. It yields the protein CASSYKAGYSGNTIYF.

The gene calls are TRBV7-2 and TRBJ1-6, with no clear D. CDR1 and CDR2 from the germline V gene are SGHTA and FQGNSA. Between the trimmed V and J ends, which lost 0 bases and 7 bases, there was a span of 10 bases. This CDR3 is 15 amino acids long. CDR3 nucleotide sequence: TGTGCCAGCAGCTTAGCGTCCGGGTACAATTCACCCCTCCACTTT. As protein: CASSLASGYNSPLHF.